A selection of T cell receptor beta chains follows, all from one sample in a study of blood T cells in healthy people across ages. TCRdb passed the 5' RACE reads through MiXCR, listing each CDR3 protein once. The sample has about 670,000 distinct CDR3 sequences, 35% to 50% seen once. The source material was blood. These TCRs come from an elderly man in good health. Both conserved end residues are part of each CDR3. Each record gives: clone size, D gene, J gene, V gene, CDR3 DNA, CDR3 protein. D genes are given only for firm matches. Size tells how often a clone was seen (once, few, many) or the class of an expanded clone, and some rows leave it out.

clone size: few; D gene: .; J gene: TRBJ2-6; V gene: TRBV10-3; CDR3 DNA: TGTGCCACCCTGCGGAGCTCTGGGGCCAACGTCCTGACTTTC; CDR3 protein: CATLRSSGANVLTF
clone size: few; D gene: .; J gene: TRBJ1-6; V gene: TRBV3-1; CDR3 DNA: TGTGCCAGCAGCCAAGATCCTGGTGTAGGAGCCCTCCACTTT; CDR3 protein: CASSQDPGVGALHF
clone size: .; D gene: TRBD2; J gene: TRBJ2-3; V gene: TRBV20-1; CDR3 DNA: TGCAGTGCCGCGGGACTAGCGGAATATAGCACAGATACGCAGTATTTT; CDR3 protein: CSAAGLAEYSTDTQYF
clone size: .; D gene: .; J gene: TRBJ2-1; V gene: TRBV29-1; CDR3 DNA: TGCAGCGTTGACGGGTGGGGGGACGACAATGAGCAGTTCTTC; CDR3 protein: CSVDGWGDDNEQFF
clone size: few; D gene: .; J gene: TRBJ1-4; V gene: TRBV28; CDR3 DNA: TGTGCCGGAGCCGAGGGGGGGGGTGAAAAACTGTTTTTT; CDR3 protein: CAGAEGGGEKLFF
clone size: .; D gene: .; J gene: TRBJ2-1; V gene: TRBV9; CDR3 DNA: TGTGCCAGCAGCCCCAACCTAGCGTCGGTGTCCTACAATGAGCAGTTCTTC; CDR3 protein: CASSPNLASVSYNEQFF
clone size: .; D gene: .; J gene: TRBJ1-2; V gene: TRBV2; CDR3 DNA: TGTGCCAGCAGGGGGGACCAGGTCGGCTATGGCTACACCTTC; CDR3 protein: CASRGDQVGYGYTF
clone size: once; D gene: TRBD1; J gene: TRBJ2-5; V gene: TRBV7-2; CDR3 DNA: TGTGCCAGCAGTTCCGGACAGGGGGTAGCAAATGAGCAGTACTTC; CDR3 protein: CASSSGQGVANEQYF
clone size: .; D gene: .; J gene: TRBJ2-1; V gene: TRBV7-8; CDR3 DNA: TGTGCCAGCAGCGTGTGGGGTTCCTACAATGAGCAGTTCTTC; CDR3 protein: CASSVWGSYNEQFF
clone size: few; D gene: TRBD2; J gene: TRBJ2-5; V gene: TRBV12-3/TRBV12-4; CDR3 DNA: TGTGCCAGCAGTTTAAGGGCGGGGGGGCGCGAGACCCAGTACTTC; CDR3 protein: CASSLRAGGRETQYF
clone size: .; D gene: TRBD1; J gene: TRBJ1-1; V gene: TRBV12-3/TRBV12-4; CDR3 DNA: TGTGCCAGCAGTTCCCCAATCCAGGGGGAGAACACTGAAGCTTTCTTT; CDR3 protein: CASSSPIQGENTEAFF
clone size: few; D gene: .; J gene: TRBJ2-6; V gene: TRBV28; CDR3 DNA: TGTGCCAGCAGTGCCCCGAGGGCTGGGGCCAACGTCCTGACTTTC; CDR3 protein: CASSAPRAGANVLTF
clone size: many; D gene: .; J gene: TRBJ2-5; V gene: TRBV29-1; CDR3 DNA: TGCAGCTTCGAGTTGGGACAAGAGACCCAGTACTTC; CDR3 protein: CSFELGQETQYF
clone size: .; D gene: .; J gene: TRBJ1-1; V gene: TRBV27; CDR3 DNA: TGTGCCAGCAGTTTTGAGCCGAATGGTGGTAGGGCTTTCTTT; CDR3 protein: CASSFEPNGGRAFF
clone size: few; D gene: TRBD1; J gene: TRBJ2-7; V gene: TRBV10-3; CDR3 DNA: TGTGCCATCAGTGAGAGACAGGGAAACGAGCAGTACTTC; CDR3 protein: CAISERQGNEQYF
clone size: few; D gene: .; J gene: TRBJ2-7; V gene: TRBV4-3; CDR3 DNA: TGCGCCAGCAGCCGACGGGGTAGCGGATCCTACGAGCAGTACTTC; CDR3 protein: CASSRRGSGSYEQYF
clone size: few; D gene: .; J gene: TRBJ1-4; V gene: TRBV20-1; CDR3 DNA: TGCAGTGCTAGTTTATGGGGGAAGACTGAAAAACTGTTTTTT; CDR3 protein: CSASLWGKTEKLFF
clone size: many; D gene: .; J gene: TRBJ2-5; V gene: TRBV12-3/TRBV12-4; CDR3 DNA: TGTGCCAGCAGTTTGATCGGGTCCATCAAAGAGACCCAGTACTTC; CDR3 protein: CASSLIGSIKETQYF
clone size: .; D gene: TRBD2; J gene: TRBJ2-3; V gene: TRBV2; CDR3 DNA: TGTGCCAGCAAGAAGGTAGCGGGAACAGATACGCAGTATTTT; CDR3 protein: CASKKVAGTDTQYF
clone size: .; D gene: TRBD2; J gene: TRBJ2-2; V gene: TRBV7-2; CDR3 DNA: TGTGCCAGCAGCTTACTGGGACTAGCGGGAGGAGGAACCGGGGAGCTGTTTTTT; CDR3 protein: CASSLLGLAGGGTGELFF
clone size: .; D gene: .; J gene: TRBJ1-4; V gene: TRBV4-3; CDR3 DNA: TGCGCCAGCAGCCCCCTTCTGGCAGCAACTAATGAAAAACTGTTTTTT; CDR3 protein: CASSPLLAATNEKLFF
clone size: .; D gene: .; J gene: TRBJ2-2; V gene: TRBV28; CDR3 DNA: TGTGCCAGCAGTTTAGGCGGCGGGGTCCGGGTCGGGGAGCTGTTTTTT; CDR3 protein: CASSLGGGVRVGELFF
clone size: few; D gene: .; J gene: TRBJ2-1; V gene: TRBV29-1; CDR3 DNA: TGCAGCGTTGACTGGGGGGCGGGTGAGCAGTTCTTC; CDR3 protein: CSVDWGAGEQFF
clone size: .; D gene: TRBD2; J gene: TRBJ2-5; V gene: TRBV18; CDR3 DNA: TGTGCCAGCTCATCGACTAGCGGGTCGTACAATGAGCAGTACTTC; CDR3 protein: CASSSTSGSYNEQYF
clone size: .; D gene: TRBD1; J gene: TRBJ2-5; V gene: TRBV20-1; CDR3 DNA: TGCAGTGCTAGCAGGGGGTGGGTTGGGGAGACCCAGTACTTC; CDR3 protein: CSASRGWVGETQYF
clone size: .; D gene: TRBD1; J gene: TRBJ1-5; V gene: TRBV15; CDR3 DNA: TGTGCCACCAGCGGAATCTACAGGGGAAGCAATCAGCCCCAGCATTTT; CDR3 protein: CATSGIYRGSNQPQHF
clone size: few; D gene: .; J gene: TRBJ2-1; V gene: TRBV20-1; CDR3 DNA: TGCAGTGCTAGGGACGGAACGAGCTCCTACAATGAGCAGTTCTTC; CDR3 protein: CSARDGTSSYNEQFF
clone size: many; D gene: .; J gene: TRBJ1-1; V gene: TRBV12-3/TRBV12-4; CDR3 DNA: TGTGCCAGCAGGGACTTTGGGGGTATCACTGAAGCTTTCTTT; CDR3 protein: CASRDFGGITEAFF
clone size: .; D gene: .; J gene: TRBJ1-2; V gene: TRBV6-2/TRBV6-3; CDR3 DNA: TGTGCCAGCAGTTATCGAGGGGGATCTACCAACTATGGCTACACCTTC; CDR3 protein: CASSYRGGSTNYGYTF
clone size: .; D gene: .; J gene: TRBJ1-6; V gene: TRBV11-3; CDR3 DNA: TGTGCCAGCAGCGCGGGACCCGGTAGACCCCTCCACTTT; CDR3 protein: CASSAGPGRPLHF
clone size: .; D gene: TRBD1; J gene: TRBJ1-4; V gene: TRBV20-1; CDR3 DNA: TGCAGTGCTGTCCCGGGGACAGGGTCAGACGAAAAACTGTTTTTT; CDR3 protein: CSAVPGTGSDEKLFF
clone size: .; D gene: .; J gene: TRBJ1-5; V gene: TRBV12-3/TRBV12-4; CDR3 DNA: TGTGCCAGCAGTTTAGGGGCAGATTATAGCAATCAGCCCCAGCATTTT; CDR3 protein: CASSLGADYSNQPQHF
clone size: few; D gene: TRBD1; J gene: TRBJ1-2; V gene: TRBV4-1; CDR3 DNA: TGCGCCAGCAGCCAAGATTCGGAGGACAGGGGATACTATGGCTACACCTTC; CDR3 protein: CASSQDSEDRGYYGYTF
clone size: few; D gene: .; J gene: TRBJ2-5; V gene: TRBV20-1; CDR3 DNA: TGCAGTGCTCCCTCCGGGACCCCTTCTTCGGGGCAGTACTTC; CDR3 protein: CSAPSGTPSSGQYF
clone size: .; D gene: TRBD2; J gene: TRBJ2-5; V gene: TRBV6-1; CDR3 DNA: TGTGCCAGCAGTGATAGGCGGACTAGCCGAAATGAGAACAAGACCCAGTACTTC; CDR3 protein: CASSDRRTSRNENKTQYF
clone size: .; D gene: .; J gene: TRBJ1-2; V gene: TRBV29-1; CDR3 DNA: TGCAGCGTTCACCGGGGCACCTATGGCTACACCTTC; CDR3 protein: CSVHRGTYGYTF
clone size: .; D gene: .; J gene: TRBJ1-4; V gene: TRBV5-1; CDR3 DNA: TGCGCCAGCAGCTTAAACACTGCAACTAATGAAAAACTGTTTTTT; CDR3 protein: CASSLNTATNEKLFF
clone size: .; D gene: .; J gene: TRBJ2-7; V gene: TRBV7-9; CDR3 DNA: TGTGCCAGCAGCTTAGAGTCCCCCAGGGCTGGGTCCGAGCAGTACTTC; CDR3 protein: CASSLESPRAGSEQYF
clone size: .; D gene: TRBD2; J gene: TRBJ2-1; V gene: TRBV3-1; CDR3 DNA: TGTGCCAGCAGCCAAGACGGGACTAGCGGGAGTGGCGAGCAGTTCTTC; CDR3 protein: CASSQDGTSGSGEQFF
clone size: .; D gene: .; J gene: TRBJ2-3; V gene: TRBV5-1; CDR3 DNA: TGCGCCAGCAGCTTTCGGGACGGCTACACAGATACGCAGTATTTT; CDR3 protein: CASSFRDGYTDTQYF
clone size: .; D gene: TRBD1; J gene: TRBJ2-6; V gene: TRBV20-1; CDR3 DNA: TGCAGTGCTCCCGACAGGGGTGGGGCCAACGTCCTGACTTTC; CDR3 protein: CSAPDRGGANVLTF
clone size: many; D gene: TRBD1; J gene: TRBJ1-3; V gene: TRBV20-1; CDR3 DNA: TGCAGTGCTAGCCTGGACAGGGAGGACACCATATATTTT; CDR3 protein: CSASLDREDTIYF
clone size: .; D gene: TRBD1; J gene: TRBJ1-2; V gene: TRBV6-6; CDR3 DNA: TGTGCCAGCAGTATACAGGGGGGATATGGCTACACCTTC; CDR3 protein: CASSIQGGYGYTF
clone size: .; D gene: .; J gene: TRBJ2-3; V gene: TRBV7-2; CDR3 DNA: TGTGCCAGCAGCTTAGGTTCCGGGGGCACAGATGCGCAGTATTTT; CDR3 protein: CASSLGSGGTDAQYF
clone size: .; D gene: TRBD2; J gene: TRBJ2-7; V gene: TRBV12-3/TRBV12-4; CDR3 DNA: TGTGCCAGCAGCTTCCTAGCGGGGGGCTACGAGCAGTACTTC; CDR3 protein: CASSFLAGGYEQYF